This TCR beta chain was observed in a study of tumor-infiltrating T cells and Merkel cell polyomavirus (TCRdb year 2017). About the study as a whole: CD8+ T cells specific for the Merkel cell polyomavirus KLL epitope were examined in Merkel cell carcinoma patients. Varying disease stages were represented at patient presentation, and patients were followed for a median of 2.7 years (range 1.1 to 6.0 years). Varied, non-standardized therapies, including chemotherapy, radiation and immunotherapies, were received by the patients. In approximately 15 samples, TRB sequencing was done on KLL-tetramer-sorted cells from blood or tumor-infiltrating lymphocytes, along with 12 matched whole-tumor samples. Most whole-tumor samples were approximately 25-micron curls cut from formalin-fixed, paraffin-embedded tissue blocks. Across the study, one tumor sample was a frozen nodal tumor digest and one was a flash-frozen core biopsy of a metastasis. Overall results and qualifications from the work: The study examined just one viral epitope, so T cells targeting other Merkel cell polyomavirus epitopes were not captured. The small sample size of the study (n ≈ twelve patients) is a limitation. KLL-specific TRB repertoires proved diverse and largely private: among several hundred unique sequences, only one clonotype was public, and a couple of patients shared that clonotype. A higher intratumoral fraction of KLL-specific T cells (about 1.7-18% versus about 0-0.14%) was associated with significantly improved MCC-specific survival. A significant MCC-specific survival advantage (P = 0.0051) was associated with tumors having more unique KLL-specific clonotypes (about 5-110 vs 0-3).

About this clone itself: Its cognate antigen has yet to be identified. Base qualities are missing; no much larger clone stands one base away.

By immunohistochemistry, the tumors of all patients showed robust positive staining for Merkel cell polyomavirus Large T antigen. Around twelve Merkel cell carcinoma patients with robust KLL-tetramer+ populations, above 0.04% of CD8+ T cells, in blood and/or cultured TIL were included. All patients were Caucasian, with a median age of approximately 60 years and a range of roughly 50 to 85 years. Lymph node tumors were analyzed for patients with unknown primaries who presented with nodal disease, or when insufficient primary tissue was available. V sheds 6 bases and J sheds 4 bases, leaving 13 bases between their ends. Taken from cysteine to phenylalanine, the CDR3 has 13 residues. Only CDR3 DNA remains: 39 bases, in frame from the first base. Taken from the germline V gene, the CDR1 and CDR2 loops are SQVTM and ANQGSEA. Receptor amplification or capture employed the immunoSEQ multiplex PCR assay. Genomic DNA extraction, TRB sequencing and normalization were performed by Adaptive Biotechnologies (Seattle, WA). Per the authors' processing: Clonality was calculated as one minus the Shannon entropy of productive TRB sequences, normalized by log2 of unique productive sequences. To identify KLL-specific clonotypes in tumors, TCRbeta CDR3 amino acid sequences were matched against the sequences from the tetramer-sorted sample of each patient. The table comes from immuneACCESS by way of TCRdb, which keeps in-frame sequences with V and J called. Part of the clones is missing from these tables; in studies checked, under half for an unresolved V gene and the rest for unknown reasons. For V, J and clone size, that table is used; D and trimming come from the DNA. Across this sample there are 20,000 to 30,000 clones, with roughly nine tenths seen only once. The ten largest clonotypes hold about 2.7% of the sample.

The receptor's source is a middle-aged man with Merkel cell carcinoma. The sequence is built from TRBV29-1 and TRBJ1-3, with TRBD1 as a weak D call on 5 bases. The sample was lymph node tissue. The DNA sequence reads TGCAGCGTCGCGGACACTTTAGGAAACACCATATATTTT. This translates into CSVADTLGNTIYF.